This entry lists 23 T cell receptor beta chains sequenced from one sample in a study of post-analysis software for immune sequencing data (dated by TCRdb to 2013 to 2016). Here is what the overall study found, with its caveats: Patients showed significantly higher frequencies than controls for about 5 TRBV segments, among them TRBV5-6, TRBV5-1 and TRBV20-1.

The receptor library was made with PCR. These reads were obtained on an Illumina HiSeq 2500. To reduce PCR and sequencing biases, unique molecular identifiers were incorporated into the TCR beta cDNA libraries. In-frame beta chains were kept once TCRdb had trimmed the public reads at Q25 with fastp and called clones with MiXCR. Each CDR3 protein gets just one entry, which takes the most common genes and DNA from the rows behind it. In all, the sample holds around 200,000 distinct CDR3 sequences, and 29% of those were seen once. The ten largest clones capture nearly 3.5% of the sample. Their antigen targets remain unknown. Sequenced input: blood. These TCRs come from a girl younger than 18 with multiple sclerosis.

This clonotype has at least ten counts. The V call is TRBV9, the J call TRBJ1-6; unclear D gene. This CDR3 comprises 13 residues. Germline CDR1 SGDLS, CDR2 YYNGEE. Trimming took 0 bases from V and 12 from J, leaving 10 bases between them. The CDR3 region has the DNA TGTGCCAGCAGCGTAGCGATCGCCGGACCCCTCCACTTT. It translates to CASSVAIAGPLHF. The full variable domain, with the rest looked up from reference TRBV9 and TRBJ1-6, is DSGVTQTPKHLITATGQRVTLRCSPRSGDLSVYWYQQSLDQGLQFLIQYYNGEERAKGNILERFSAQQFPDLHSELNLSSLELGDSALYFCASSVAIAGPLHFGNGTRLTVT.

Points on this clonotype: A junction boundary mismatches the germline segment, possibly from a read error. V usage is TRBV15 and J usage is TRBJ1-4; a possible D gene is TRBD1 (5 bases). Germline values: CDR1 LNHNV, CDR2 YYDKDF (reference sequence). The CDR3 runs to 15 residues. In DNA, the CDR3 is TGTGCCGCCAGCAGAGATAGAGGAGGGACCGAAAAACTGTTTTTT. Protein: CAASRDRGGTEKLFF.

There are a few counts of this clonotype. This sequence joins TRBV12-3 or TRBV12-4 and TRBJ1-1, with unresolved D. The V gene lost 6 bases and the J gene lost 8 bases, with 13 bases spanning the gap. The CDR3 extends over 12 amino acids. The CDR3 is CASSWGRLEAFF. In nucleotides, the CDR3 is TGTGCCAGCAGCTGGGGTAGACTCGAAGCTTTCTTT.

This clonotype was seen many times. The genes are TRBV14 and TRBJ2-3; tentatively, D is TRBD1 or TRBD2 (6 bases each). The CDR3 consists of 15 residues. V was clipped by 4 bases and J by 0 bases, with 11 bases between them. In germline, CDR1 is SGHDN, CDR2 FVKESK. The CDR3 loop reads CASSRGGGSTDTQYF. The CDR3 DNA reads TGTGCCAGCAGCCGAGGAGGGGGAAGCACAGATACGCAGTATTTT.

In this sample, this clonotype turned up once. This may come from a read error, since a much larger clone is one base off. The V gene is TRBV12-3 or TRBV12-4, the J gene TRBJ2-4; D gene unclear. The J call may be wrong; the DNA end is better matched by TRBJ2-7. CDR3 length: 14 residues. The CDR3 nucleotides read TGTGCCAGCAGTGGCGAGGCCAGTCGCTACGAGCAGTACTTC. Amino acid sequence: CASSGEASRYEQYF.

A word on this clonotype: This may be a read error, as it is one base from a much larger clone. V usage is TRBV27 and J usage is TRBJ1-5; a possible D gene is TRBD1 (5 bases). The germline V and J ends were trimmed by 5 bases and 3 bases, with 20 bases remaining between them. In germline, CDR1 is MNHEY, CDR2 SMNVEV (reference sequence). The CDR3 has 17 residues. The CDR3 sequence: CASSPQGPMPSNQPQHF. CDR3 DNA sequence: TGTGCCAGCAGTCCCCAGGGACCCATGCCTTCCAATCAGCCCCAGCATTTT.

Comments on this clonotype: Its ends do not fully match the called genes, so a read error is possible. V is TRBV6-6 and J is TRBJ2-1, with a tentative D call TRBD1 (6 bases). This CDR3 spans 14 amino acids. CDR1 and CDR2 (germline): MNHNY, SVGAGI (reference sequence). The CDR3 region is CARSHRTDTYEQFF. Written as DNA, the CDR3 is TGTGCCCGCAGCCACAGGACAGATACCTACGAGCAGTTCTTC.

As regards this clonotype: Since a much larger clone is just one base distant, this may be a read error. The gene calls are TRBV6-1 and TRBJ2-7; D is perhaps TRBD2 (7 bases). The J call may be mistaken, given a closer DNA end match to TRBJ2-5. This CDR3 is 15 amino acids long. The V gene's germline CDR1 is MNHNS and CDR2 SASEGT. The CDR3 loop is CASRPLRGGQETQYF. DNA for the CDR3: TGTGCCAGCAGGCCATTAAGGGGGGGTCAAGAGACCCAGTACTTC.

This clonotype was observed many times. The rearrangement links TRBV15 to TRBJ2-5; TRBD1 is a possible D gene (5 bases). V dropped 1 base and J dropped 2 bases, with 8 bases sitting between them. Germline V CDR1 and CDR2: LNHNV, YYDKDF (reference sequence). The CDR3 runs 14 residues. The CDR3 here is CATSRGRDQETQYF. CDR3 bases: TGTGCCACCAGCAGAGGCAGGGATCAAGAGACCCAGTACTTC. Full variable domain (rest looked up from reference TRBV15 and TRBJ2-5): DAMVIQNPRYQVTQFGKPVTLSCSQTLNHNVMYWYQQKSSQAPKLLFHYYDKDFNNEADTPDNFQSRRPNTSFCFLDIRSPGLGDTAMYLCATSRGRDQETQYFGPGTRLLVL.

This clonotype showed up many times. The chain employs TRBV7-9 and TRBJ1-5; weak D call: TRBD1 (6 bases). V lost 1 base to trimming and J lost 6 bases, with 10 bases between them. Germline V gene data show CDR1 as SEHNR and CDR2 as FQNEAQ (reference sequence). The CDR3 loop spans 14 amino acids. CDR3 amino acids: CASSLVGAGQPQHF. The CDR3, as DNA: TGTGCCAGCAGCTTAGTGGGGGCCGGTCAGCCCCAGCATTTT.

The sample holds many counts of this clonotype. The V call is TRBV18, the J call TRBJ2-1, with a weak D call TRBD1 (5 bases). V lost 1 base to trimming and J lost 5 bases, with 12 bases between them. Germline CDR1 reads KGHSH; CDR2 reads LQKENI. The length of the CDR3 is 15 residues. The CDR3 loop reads CASSPRAGNNNEQFF. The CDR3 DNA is TGTGCCAGCTCACCACGGGCAGGGAATAACAATGAGCAGTTCTTC.

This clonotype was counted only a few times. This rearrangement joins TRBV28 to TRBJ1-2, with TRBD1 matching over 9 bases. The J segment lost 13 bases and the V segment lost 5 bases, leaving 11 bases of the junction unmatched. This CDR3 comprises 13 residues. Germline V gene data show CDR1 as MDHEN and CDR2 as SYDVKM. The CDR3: CASSRNRDRAFTF. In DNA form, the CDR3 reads TGTGCCAGCAGTCGTAACCGGGACAGGGCCTTCACCTTC.

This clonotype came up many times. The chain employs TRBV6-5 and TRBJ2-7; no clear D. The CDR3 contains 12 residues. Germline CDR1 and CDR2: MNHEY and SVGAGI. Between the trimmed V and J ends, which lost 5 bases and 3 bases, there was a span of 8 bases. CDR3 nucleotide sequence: TGTGCCAGCAGTCGGACGGTCTACGAGCAGTACTTC. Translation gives CASSRTVYEQYF.

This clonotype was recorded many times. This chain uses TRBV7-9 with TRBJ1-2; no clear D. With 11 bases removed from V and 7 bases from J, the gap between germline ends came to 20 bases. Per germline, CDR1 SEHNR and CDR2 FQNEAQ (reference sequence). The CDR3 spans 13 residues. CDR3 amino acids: CASTGGISIGYTF. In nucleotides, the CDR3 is TGTGCCTCCACGGGCGGGATCTCTATTGGCTACACCTTC.

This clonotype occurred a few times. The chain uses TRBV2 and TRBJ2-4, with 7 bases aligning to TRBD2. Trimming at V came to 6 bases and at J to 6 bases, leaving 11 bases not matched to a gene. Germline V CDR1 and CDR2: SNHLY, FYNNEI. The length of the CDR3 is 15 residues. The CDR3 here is CASSDPGGGLNIQYF. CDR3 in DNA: TGTGCCAGCAGCGACCCGGGAGGAGGTTTAAACATTCAGTACTTC.

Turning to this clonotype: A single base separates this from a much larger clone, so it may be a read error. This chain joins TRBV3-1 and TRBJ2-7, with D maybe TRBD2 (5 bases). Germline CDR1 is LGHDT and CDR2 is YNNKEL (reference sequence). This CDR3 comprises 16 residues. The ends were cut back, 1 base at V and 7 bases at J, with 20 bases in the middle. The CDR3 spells CASSQAGRADHNEQYF. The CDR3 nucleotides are TGTGCCAGCAGCCAAGCCGGGCGGGCCGACCACAATGAGCAGTACTTC.

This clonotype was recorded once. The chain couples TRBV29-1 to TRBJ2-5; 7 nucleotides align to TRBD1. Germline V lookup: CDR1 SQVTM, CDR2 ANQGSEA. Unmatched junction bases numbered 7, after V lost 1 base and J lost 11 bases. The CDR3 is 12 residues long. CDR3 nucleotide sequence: TGCAGCGTTGAAGGACGGACAGGCCAGCAGTACTTC. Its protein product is CSVEGRTGQQYF.

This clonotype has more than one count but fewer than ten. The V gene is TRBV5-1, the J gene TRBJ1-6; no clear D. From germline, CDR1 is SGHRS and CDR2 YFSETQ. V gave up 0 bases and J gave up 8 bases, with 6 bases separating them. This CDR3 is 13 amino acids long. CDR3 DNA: TGCGCCAGCAGCTTGGGTCGAGATTCACCCCTCCACTTT. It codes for CASSLGRDSPLHF.

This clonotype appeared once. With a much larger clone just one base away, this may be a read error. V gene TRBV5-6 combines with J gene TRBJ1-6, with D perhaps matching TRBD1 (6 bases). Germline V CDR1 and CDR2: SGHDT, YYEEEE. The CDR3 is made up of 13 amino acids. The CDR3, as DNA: TGTGCCAGCAGCTTACAGGGAAATTCACCCCCCCACTTT. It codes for CASSLQGNSPPHF.

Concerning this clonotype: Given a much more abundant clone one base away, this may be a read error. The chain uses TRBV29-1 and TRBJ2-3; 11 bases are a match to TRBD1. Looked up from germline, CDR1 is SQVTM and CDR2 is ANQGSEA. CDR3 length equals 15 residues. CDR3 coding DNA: TGCAACGCTAGCACCGGGACAGGGGGAACAGATACGCAGTATTTT. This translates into CNASTGTGGTDTQYF.

CDR3 residues: CASSYRDSGTLHF. CDR3 nucleotide sequence: TGTGCCAGCAGCTACCGGGACAGCGGGACCCTCCACTTT. The rearrangement links TRBV9 to TRBJ1-6; the match to TRBD1 covers 7 bases. After removal of 4 bases from V and 14 bases from J, the junction contained 9 bases not matched to a gene. The CDR3 contains 13 residues. Germline V gene lookup returns CDR1 SGDLS and CDR2 YYNGEE.

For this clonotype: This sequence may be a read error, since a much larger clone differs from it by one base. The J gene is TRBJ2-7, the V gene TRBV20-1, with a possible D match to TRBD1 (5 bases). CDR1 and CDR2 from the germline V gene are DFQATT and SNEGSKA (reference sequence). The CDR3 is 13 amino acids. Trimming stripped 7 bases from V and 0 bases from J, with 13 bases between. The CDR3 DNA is TGCAGTGTACAGGAGAGGAGCTCCTACGAGCAGTACTTC. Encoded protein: CSVQERSSYEQYF.

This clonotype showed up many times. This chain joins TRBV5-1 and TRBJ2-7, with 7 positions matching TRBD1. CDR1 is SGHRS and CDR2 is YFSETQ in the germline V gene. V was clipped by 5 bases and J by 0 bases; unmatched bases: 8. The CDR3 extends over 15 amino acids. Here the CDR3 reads CASSPRQGGSYEQYF. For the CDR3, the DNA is TGCGCCAGCAGTCCCCGACAGGGCGGCTCCTACGAGCAGTACTTC.